Below, 21 T cell receptor beta chains from the same sample are listed, as sequenced in a study of CD8+CD57+ T cells in acquired aplastic anemia. Genomic DNA templated the TCR beta VDJ and CDR3 profiling. TCRdb ran MiXCR on the reads and lists one entry per CDR3 protein. The sample lists more than 250,000 distinct CDR3 sequences; 45% to 70% were seen once. Specimen: sorted CD4+, CD8+, or CD8+CD57+ T cells (not recorded which) from PBMCs. The receptors were gathered from a human donor with severe aplastic anemia or a healthy control (not recorded which).

Concerning this clonotype: At one of its ends the junction is not consistent with the germline gene, which may arise from a read error. V gene TRBV19 combines with J gene TRBJ2-2; TRBD2 might be the D (5 bases). Germline CDR1 LNHDA, CDR2 SQIVND (reference sequence). This CDR3 comprises 14 residues. This CDR3 reads CASRETKHTGELFF. As DNA, the CDR3 is TGCGCCAGTAGGGAGACGAAGCACACCGGGGAGCTGTTTTTT. Looking up the rest from reference TRBV19 and TRBJ2-2 gives the full variable domain: DGGITQSPKYLFRKEGQNVTLSCEQNLNHDAMYWYRQDPGQGLRLIYYSQIVNDFQKGDIAEGYSVSREKKESFPLTVTSAQKNPTAFYLCASRETKHTGELFFGEGSRLTVL.

This clonotype was counted at least ten times. The chain uses TRBV7-8 and TRBJ2-3; 7 positions agree with TRBD2. This CDR3 spans 16 amino acids. Germline-derived CDR1 and CDR2 are SGHVS and FQNEAQ. After removal of 5 bases from V and 0 bases from J, the junction contained 8 bases not matched to a gene. Written as DNA, the CDR3 is TGTGCCAGCAGCCAAAAAATCGGGGGGAGCACAGATACGCAGTATTTT. Translation gives CASSQKIGGSTDTQYF.

The chain combines TRBV19 with TRBJ2-1; TRBD1 is a possible D gene (5 bases). The V end lost 5 bases, the J end lost 4 bases, and 27 bases lay between the germline ends. This CDR3 is built from 19 residues. CDR1 LNHDA and CDR2 SQIVND come from the germline V gene (reference sequence). Written as DNA, the CDR3 is TGTGCCAGTAGTGCCCCCCCGCGAACAGGAGATTTGAGGTACAATGAGCAGTTCTTC. Translation: CASSAPPRTGDLRYNEQFF. Combining the CDR3 with reference TRBV19 and TRBJ2-1 gives the whole variable domain DGGITQSPKYLFRKEGQNVTLSCEQNLNHDAMYWYRQDPGQGLRLIYYSQIVNDFQKGDIAEGYSVSREKKESFPLTVTSAQKNPTAFYLCASSAPPRTGDLRYNEQFFGPGTRLTVL.

As concerns this clonotype: One end of the junction does not line up with germline, which may come from a read error. The rearrangement uses TRBV7-9 and TRBJ2-3; D ambiguous. CDR1 is SEHNR and CDR2 is FQNEAQ in the germline V gene (reference sequence). This CDR3 is 11 amino acids long. The CDR3 sequence is CASSGTDTRYF. The CDR3 nucleotides read TGTGCCAGCAGCGGCACAGATACGCGGTATTTT. The full variable domain, with the rest looked up from reference TRBV7-9 and TRBJ2-3, is DTGVSQNPRHKITKRGQNVTFRCDPISEHNRLYWYRQTLGQGPEFLTYFQNEAQLEKSRLLSDRFSAERPKGSFSTLEIQRTEQGDSAMYLCASSGTDTRYFGPGTRLTVL.

The chain couples TRBV7-2 to TRBJ1-4, with a weak D call TRBD1 (5 bases). Trimming removed 1 base at V and 8 bases at J, with 23 bases between. Germline loops: CDR1 SGHTA, CDR2 FQGNSA. CDR3 size: 18 residues. CDR3 in amino acids: CASSLGRRLAGEGEKLFF. The CDR3 DNA reads as TGTGCCAGCAGCTTAGGTCGTCGACTAGCGGGGGAAGGCGAAAAACTGTTTTTT.

The V gene is TRBV20-1, the J gene TRBJ2-7; TRBD2 might be the D (6 bases). Near its end, the DNA agrees better with TRBJ2-5, so the J call may be wrong. This CDR3 contains 12 residues. Germline CDR1 and CDR2: DFQATT and SNEGSKA (reference sequence). As DNA, the CDR3 is TGCAGTGCTAGGGGGGGAGCGGGGACCCAGTACTTC. As protein: CSARGGAGTQYF.

A remark on this clonotype: A junction end diverges from the germline sequence, so it may reflect a read error. This chain uses TRBV10-3 with TRBJ2-3; 10 positions match TRBD2. Germline V gene data show CDR1 as ENHRY and CDR2 as SYGVKD. This CDR3 comprises 13 residues. As DNA, the CDR3 is TGCACCTCAAGCGGGGGGGCCGGGGATACGCAGTATTTT. Translating it yields CTSSGGAGDTQYF.

This clonotype was counted many times. This chain joins TRBV7-6 and TRBJ1-1; D possibly corresponds to TRBD1 (6 bases). Germline CDR1 SGHVS, CDR2 FNYEAQ. Trimming took off 5 bases at V and 0 bases at J, with 10 bases between the two ends. The CDR3 is made up of 14 amino acids. The CDR3 sequence: CASSPGQLNTEAFF. The CDR3, as DNA: TGTGCCAGCAGCCCCGGACAGCTGAACACTGAAGCTTTCTTT.

V and J are TRBV7-2 and TRBJ2-3; 10 nucleotides agree with TRBD2. The CDR3 contains 16 residues. Germline CDR1 is SGHTA and CDR2 is FQGNSA. V shed 0 bases and J 8 bases; nucleotides not matched to a gene: 8. For the CDR3, the DNA is TGTGCCAGCAGCTTAGCGGGCAGAGCGGGGGGGAGTACGCAGTATTTT. Protein sequence: CASSLAGRAGGSTQYF.

This clonotype was observed a few times. V usage is TRBV10-3 and J usage is TRBJ2-7; the D gene is possibly TRBD1 (5 bases). V lost 6 bases to trimming and J lost 4 bases, with 7 bases between them. In germline, CDR1 is ENHRY, CDR2 SYGVKD. CDR3 size: 11 residues. CDR3 nucleotides: TGTGCCATCAGCCGACAGTACGAGCAGTACTTC. It codes for CAISRQYEQYF.

V gene TRBV7-2 combines with J gene TRBJ2-1, with 8 positions matching TRBD1. CDR1 and CDR2 from the germline V gene are SGHTA and FQGNSA. The V gene end was trimmed by 5 bases and the J gene end by 5 bases; junction bases not matched to a gene: 8. There are 15 residues in the CDR3. Written as DNA, the CDR3 is TGTGCCAGCAGCCCAGACAGGGGAGTCCACAATGAGCAGTTCTTC. Residues: CASSPDRGVHNEQFF.

This clonotype was recorded many times. This rearrangement joins TRBV19 to TRBJ2-2, with D unclear. V was pared by 3 bases and J by 0 bases, with 11 bases between. Per germline, CDR1 LNHDA and CDR2 SQIVND (reference sequence). CDR3 length: 16 amino acids. The chain's CDR3 is CASSIRRITNTGELFF. CDR3 coding DNA: TGTGCCAGTAGTATCCGCAGGATTACGAACACCGGGGAGCTGTTTTTT.

The chain recombines TRBV10-3 with TRBJ1-6; TRBD1 might be the D (6 bases). Germline V gene sequence: CDR1 ENHRY, CDR2 SYGVKD. The CDR3 contains 16 residues. V was pared by 5 bases and J by 7 bases, with 18 bases between. The CDR3 here is CAISKHRTAGNSPLHF. In DNA form, the CDR3 reads TGTGCCATCAGTAAGCATCGGACAGCAGGAAATTCACCCCTCCACTTT.

The chain recombines TRBV2 with TRBJ2-2, with 7 bases identical to TRBD1. Germline V lookup: CDR1 SNHLY, CDR2 FYNNEI. This CDR3 region has 17 residues. V shed 6 bases and J 1 base; nucleotides not matched to a gene: 11. The CDR3 DNA reads TGTGCCAGCAGGCTGACCGGACAGGTGCTGAACACCGGGGAGCTGTTTTTT. It codes for CASRLTGQVLNTGELFF.

The rearrangement links TRBV9 to TRBJ2-7; TRBD1 agrees at 8 bases. Per the germline V gene, CDR1 is SGDLS and CDR2 is YYNGEE. The CDR3 runs 14 residues. Trimming took 6 bases from V and 2 from J; bases not matched to a gene: 7. CDR3 in amino acids: CASTSPGQAYEQYF. Here the CDR3 DNA reads TGTGCCAGCACGTCGCCGGGACAGGCCTACGAGCAGTACTTC.

Turning to this clonotype: A clone one base away is much larger, so this may be a read error. Likely a read error: the CDR3 ends without its conserved phenylalanine or tryptophan. The gene calls are TRBV12-3 or TRBV12-4 and TRBJ1-2, with TRBD1 as a possible D gene (6 bases). The ends were cut back, 7 bases at V and 2 bases at J, with 20 bases in the middle. This CDR3 has 16 residues. The CDR3 coding sequence is TGTGCCAGCACTAGCTTTGGGGGCCCAGGGAACTATGGCTACACCCTC. This sequence encodes CASTSFGGPGNYGYTL.

This chain uses TRBV20-1 with TRBJ2-5; 13 nucleotides align to TRBD2. The CDR3 spans 15 residues. Germline lookup yields CDR1 DFQATT and CDR2 SNEGSKA (reference sequence). V shed 6 bases, J shed 5 bases, and the junction held 9 bases outside the gene matches. CDR3: CSARGLAGWGETQYF. The CDR3, as DNA: TGCAGTGCCCGGGGACTAGCGGGATGGGGGGAGACCCAGTACTTC.

V is TRBV10-3 and J is TRBJ1-2, with D unresolved. This CDR3 is built from 14 residues. The germline gives CDR1 ENHRY, CDR2 SYGVKD. V was cut by 2 bases and J by 4 bases, with 11 bases left in between. The CDR3 coding sequence is TGTGCCATCAGTGAGGGAGCGACGACCTATGGCTACACCTTC. It codes for CAISEGATTYGYTF.

The V gene is TRBV7-9, the J gene TRBJ2-2, with D uncertain. CDR3 size: 16 residues. Trimming took 5 bases from V and 2 from J, leaving 15 bases between them. The germline V gene encodes CDR1 SEHNR and CDR2 FQNEAQ (reference sequence). CDR3: CASSQGGTGNTGELFF. The DNA of the CDR3 is TGTGCCAGCAGCCAAGGTGGAACTGGAAACACCGGGGAGCTGTTTTTT.

This clonotype showed up just once. The chain uses TRBV2 and TRBJ2-7, with TRBD2 matching 7 bases. The CDR3 is 17 amino acids. The trim removed 4 bases at V and 3 bases at J, leaving 15 bases unmatched. Germline CDR1 reads SNHLY; CDR2 reads FYNNEI. CDR3 DNA sequence: TGTGCCAGCAGTGGACGTATTAAGGCGCGGGAGAGCTACGAGCAGTACTTC. As protein: CASSGRIKARESYEQYF.

This clonotype has ten or more counts. V gene TRBV7-9 combines with J gene TRBJ2-7; D unresolved. Germline V gene sequence: CDR1 SEHNR, CDR2 FQNEAQ (reference sequence). The CDR3 contains 13 residues. V gave up 0 bases and J gave up 3 bases, with 6 bases separating them. CDR3 DNA sequence: TGTGCCAGCAGCTTAGCCACGAGCTACGAGCAGTACTTC. This codes for CASSLATSYEQYF.